This is a list of T cell receptor beta chains from one sample in a study of PD-L1 blockade in urothelial cancer. TCRdb's copy holds only in-frame clones and misses some; the assay was immunoSEQ multiplex PCR. Found here are tens of thousands of clones, 84% of them singletons; the top ten hold roughly 8.3%. Sequences were derived from PBMCs, sampled around atezolizumab (anti-PD-L1) treatment. The receptors derive from a woman in her 70s with urothelial cancer. Each CDR3 is given with its conserved first and last residue.

TRBV29-1,TRBJ2-7,CSVEARSERGGRYEQYF
TRBV28,TRBJ1-6,CASIPGQVDSPLHF
TRBV19,TRBJ1-2,CATETRQGAYGYTF
TRBV7-9,TRBJ1-2,CASSLVVDYGYTF
TRBV5-6,TRBJ1-4,CASSLSGGEKLFF
TRBV4-2,TRBJ2-5,CASSQDWGVRETQYF
TRBV4-1,TRBJ2-1,CASSPQSHSGQIYNEQFF
TRBV21-1,TRBJ1-1,CASRPGGTEAFF
TRBV19,TRBJ2-5,CASSPGTQETQYF
TRBV2,TRBJ1-2,CASIQSTGYGYTF
TRBV10-2,TRBJ2-7,CASRRGRFTDEQYF
TRBV30,TRBJ2-4,CAWSVESHIQYF
TRBV19,TRBJ2-2,CASSNRQGANTGELFF
TRBV7-8,TRBJ1-3,CASSTHQNSGNTIYF
TRBV27,TRBJ1-3,CASSPHQGQGTRAIYF
TRBV4-2,TRBJ2-7,CASSQDSTLTYEQYF
TRBV23-1,TRBJ2-1,CASRLSPRHYNEQFF
TRBV7-2,TRBJ2-1,CASSLWVGQGNEQFF
TRBV11-3,TRBJ1-1,CASSVGTGANTEAFF
TRBV5-1,TRBJ2-2,CASSPKNTGELFF
TRBV7-7,TRBJ1-3,CASSSGQGSGNTIYF
TRBV6-5,TRBJ2-2,CASKTAQGNTGELFF
TRBV7-9,TRBJ2-1,CASSPRRGGGSNEQFF
TRBV5-5,TRBJ1-2,CASSWGEKYGYTF
TRBV7-2,TRBJ2-1,CASSSIFNEQFF
TRBV9,TRBJ1-2,CASSALTGSDGYTF
TRBV23-1,TRBJ2-1,CASRIPAGLAGERYNEQFF
TRBV10-3,TRBJ2-3,CAISPGTSGVTDTQYF
TRBV7-3,TRBJ2-5,CASSFGGGETQYF
TRBV6-1,TRBJ2-3,CASSLISTDTQYF
TRBV7-9,TRBJ1-2,CASSPGEGGYGYTF
TRBV30,TRBJ1-1,CAWTDSYTEAFF
TRBV19,TRBJ2-3,CASSSRGLAVPDTQYF
TRBV19,TRBJ2-7,CASSPGFGTREQYF
TRBV28,TRBJ2-7,CASRGWTSSEYEQYF
TRBV7-3,TRBJ2-2,CASSPTGQGANGELFF
TRBV11-2,TRBJ2-7,CASSTQGASYEQYF
TRBV7-2,TRBJ2-7,CASSLTGTGGYEQYF
TRBV5-1,TRBJ2-5,CASTPGLSQEAQYF
TRBV6-1,TRBJ2-7,CASSEGRYEQYF
TRBV4-1,TRBJ1-1,CASSQSRTGARTEAFF
TRBV29-1,TRBJ1-2,CSVGRRTGGGYGYTF
TRBV19,TRBJ2-4,CASSTGKNIQYF
TRBV28,TRBJ1-4,CASSFGIRRQGYEKLFF
TRBV19,TRBJ2-1,CASSIGRGGSSSYNEQFF
TRBV29-1,TRBJ2-7,CSGRDSNYEQYF
TRBV11-2,TRBJ2-1,CASSRAGAGYNEQFF
TRBV5-1,TRBJ2-1,CASSSKREPEQFF
TRBV9,TRBJ2-1,CASSVDGDYYNEQFF
TRBV5-1,TRBJ2-3,CASQTGLSTDTQYF
TRBV7-3,TRBJ2-1,CASEREGRNNEQFF
TRBV27,TRBJ2-1,CASSLDGQPYNEQFF
TRBV6-5,TRBJ2-1,CASSYSLGAYNEQFF
TRBV29-1,TRBJ2-1,CSVEKGGGNEQFF
TRBV7-9,TRBJ1-4,CASSSPPLGTGDEKLFF
TRBV30,TRBJ2-3,CAWSYRALTDTQYF
TRBV10-3,TRBJ2-2,CAITGLAGDNTGELFF
TRBV10-3,TRBJ1-1,CAIRTGTAEVEAFF